This T cell receptor beta chain was captured by sequencing in a study of graft-versus-host responses after intestinal transplantation. Looking at the study overall: Transplant recipients had multivisceral, liver-intestinal, or isolated intestinal grafts. Induction with anti-thymocyte globulin, then tacrolimus and steroids for roughly three years, was given to all recipients. Notes on the study in general: Declining HvG levels early post-transplant were linked to peak circulating GvH clone levels.

Here immunoSEQ multiplex PCR was the method, and the copy in TCRdb shows in-frame clones only, minus some. Here the sample spans tens of thousands of clones, around nine tenths being singletons. Regarding this clone: What it binds is not known.

Germline loops: CDR1 SGHRS, CDR2 YFSETQ. CDR3 length: 15 amino acids. Trimming took 2 bases from V and 8 from J; bases not matched to a gene: 11. The specimen was PBMCs, collected 118 days after intestinal transplantation. The sequence came from a human patient who received an intestinal transplant, so some T cells may come from the graft donor. V usage is TRBV5-1 and J usage is TRBJ1-2, with 8 nucleotides matching TRBD1. DNA of the CDR3: TGCGCCAGCAGCTTTTGGTCGACAGGGGAAGACGGCTACACCTTC. This sequence encodes CASSFWSTGEDGYTF.